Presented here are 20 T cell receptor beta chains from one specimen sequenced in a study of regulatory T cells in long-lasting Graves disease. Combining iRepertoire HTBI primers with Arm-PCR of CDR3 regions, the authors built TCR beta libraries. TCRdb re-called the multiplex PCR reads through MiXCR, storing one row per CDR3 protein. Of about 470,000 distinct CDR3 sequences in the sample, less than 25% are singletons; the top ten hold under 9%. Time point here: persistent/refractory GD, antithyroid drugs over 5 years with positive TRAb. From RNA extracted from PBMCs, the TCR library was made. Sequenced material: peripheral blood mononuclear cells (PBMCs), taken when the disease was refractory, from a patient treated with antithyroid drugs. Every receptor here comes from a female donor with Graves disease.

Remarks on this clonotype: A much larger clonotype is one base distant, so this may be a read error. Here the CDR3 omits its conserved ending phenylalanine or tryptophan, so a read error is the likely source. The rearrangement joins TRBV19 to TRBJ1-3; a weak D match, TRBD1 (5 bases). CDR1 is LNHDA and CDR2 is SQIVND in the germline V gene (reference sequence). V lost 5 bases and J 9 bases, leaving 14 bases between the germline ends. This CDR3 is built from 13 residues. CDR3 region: CASSLGLASTIYL. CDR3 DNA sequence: TGTGCCAGTAGTCTGGGACTCGCGAGCACCATATATCTT.

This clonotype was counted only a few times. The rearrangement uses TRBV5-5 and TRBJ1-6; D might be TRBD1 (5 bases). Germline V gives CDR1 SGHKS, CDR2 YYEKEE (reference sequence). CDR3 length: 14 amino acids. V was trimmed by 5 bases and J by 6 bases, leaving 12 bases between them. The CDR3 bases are TGTGCCAGCAGGGGTGGGGGACCTAATTCACCCCTCCACTTT. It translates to CASRGGGPNSPLHF. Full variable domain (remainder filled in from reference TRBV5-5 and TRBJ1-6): DAGVTQSPTHLIKTRGQQVTLRCSPISGHKSVSWYQQVLGQGPQFIFQYYEKEERGRGNFPDRFSARQFPNYSSELNVNALLLGDSALYLCASRGGGPNSPLHFGNGTRLTVT.

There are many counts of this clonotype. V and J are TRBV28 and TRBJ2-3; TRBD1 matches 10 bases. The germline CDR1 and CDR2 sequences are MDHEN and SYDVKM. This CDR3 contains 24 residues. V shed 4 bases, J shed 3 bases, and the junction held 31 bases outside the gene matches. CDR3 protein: CASSYPIDRGQPEGRFIRTDTQYF. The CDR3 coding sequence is TGTGCCAGCAGTTACCCTATCGACAGGGGGCAACCGGAGGGCCGTTTTATTCGTACAGATACGCAGTATTTT.

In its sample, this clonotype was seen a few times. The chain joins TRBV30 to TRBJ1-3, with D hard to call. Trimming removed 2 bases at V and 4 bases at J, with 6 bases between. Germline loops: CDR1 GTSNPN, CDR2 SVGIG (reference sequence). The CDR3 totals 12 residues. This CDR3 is CAWSRTGNTIYF. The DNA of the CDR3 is TGTGCCTGGAGTAGAACGGGAAACACCATATATTTT. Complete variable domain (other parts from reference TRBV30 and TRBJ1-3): SQTIHQWPATLVQPVGSPLSLECTVEGTSNPNLYWYRQAAGRGLQLLFYSVGIGQISSEVPQNLSASRPQDRQFILSSKKLLLSDSGFYLCAWSRTGNTIYFGEGSWLTVV.

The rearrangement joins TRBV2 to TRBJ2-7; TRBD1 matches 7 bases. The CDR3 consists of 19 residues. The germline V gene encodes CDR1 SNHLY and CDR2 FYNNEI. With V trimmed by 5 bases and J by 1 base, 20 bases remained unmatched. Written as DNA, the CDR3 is TGTGCCAGCAGTAGACGACAGGGTCTTGGGGCGGGTAGGTCCTACGAGCAGTACTTC. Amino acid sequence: CASSRRQGLGAGRSYEQYF. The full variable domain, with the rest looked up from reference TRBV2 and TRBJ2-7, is EPEVTQTPSHQVTQMGQEVILRCVPISNHLYFYWYRQILGQKVEFLVSFYNNEISEKSEIFDDQFSVERPDGSNFTLKIRSTKLEDSAMYFCASSRRQGLGAGRSYEQYFGPGTRLTVT.

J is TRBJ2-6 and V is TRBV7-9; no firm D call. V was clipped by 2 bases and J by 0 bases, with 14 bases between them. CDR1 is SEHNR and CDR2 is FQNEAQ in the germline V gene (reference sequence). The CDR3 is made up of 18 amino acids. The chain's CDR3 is CASSLFPSDSSGANVLTF. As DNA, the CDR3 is TGTGCCAGCAGCTTATTTCCTTCCGATAGCTCTGGGGCCAACGTCCTGACTTTC.

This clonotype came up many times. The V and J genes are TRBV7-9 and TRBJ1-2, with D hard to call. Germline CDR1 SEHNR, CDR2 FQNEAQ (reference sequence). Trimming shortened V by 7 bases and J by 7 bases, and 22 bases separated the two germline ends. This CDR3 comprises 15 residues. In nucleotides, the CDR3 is TGTGCCAGCACCCGGGGTGGTTTGTTGGACGGTGGCTACACCTTC. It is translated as CASTRGGLLDGGYTF.

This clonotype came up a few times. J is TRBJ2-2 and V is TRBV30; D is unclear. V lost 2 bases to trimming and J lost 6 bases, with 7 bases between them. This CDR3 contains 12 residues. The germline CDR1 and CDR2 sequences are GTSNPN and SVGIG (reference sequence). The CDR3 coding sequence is TGTGCCTGGAGTCCAGACTCCGGGGAGCTGTTTTTT. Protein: CAWSPDSGELFF.

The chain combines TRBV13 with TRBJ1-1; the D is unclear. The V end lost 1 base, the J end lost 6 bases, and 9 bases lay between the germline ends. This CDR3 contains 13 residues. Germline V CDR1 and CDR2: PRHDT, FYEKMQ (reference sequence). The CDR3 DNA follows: TGTGCCAGCAGCTTAGAATCCGGGCCTGAAGCTTTCTTT. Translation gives CASSLESGPEAFF. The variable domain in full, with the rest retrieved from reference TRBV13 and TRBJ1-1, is AAGVIQSPRHLIKEKRETATLKCYPIPRHDTVYWYQQGPGQDPQFLISFYEKMQSDKGSIPDRFSAQQFSDYHSELNMSSLELGDSALYFCASSLESGPEAFFGQGTRLTVV.

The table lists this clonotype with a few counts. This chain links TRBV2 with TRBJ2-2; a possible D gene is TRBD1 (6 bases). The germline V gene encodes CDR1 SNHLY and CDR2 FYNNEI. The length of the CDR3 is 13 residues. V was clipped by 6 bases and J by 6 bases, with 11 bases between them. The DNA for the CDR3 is TGTGCCAGCAGGACAGGACTTCCCGGGGAGCTGTTTTTT. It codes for CASRTGLPGELFF. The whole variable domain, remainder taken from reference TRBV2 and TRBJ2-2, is EPEVTQTPSHQVTQMGQEVILRCVPISNHLYFYWYRQILGQKVEFLVSFYNNEISEKSEIFDDQFSVERPDGSNFTLKIRSTKLEDSAMYFCASRTGLPGELFFGEGSRLTVL.

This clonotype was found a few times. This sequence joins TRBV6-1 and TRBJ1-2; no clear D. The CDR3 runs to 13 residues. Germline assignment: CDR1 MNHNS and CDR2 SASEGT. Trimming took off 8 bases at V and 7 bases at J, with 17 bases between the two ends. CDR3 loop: CASLGDHPLGYTF. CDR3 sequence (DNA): TGTGCCAGCCTCGGGGATCACCCACTTGGCTACACCTTC.

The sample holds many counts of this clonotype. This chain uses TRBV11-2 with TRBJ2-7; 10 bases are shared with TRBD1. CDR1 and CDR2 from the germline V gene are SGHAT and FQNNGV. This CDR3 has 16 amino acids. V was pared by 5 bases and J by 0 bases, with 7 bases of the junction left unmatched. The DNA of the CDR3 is TGTGCCAGCAGCCCTGGACAGGGGGAGAGCTCCTACGAGCAGTACTTC. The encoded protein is CASSPGQGESSYEQYF.

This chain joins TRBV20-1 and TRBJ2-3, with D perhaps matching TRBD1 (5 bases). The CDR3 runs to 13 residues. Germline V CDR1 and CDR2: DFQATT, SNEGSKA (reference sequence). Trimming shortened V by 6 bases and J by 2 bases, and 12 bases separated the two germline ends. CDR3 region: CSAQDTTTDTQYF. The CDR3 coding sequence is TGCAGTGCCCAGGACACTACCACAGATACGCAGTATTTT.

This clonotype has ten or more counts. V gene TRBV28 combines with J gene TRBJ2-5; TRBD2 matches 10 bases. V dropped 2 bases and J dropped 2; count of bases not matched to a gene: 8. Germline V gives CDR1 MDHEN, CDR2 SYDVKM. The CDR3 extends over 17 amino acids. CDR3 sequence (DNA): TGTGCCAGCAGTTTAGTGTGGGGACTAGCGACACAAGAGACCCAGTACTTC. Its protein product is CASSLVWGLATQETQYF.

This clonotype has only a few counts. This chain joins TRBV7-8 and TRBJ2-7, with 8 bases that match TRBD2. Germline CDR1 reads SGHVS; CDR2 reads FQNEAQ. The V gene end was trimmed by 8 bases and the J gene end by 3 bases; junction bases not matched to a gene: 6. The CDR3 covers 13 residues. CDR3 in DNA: TGTGCCAGCGTAAGCGGGAGTCTCTACGAGCAGTACTTC. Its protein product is CASVSGSLYEQYF.

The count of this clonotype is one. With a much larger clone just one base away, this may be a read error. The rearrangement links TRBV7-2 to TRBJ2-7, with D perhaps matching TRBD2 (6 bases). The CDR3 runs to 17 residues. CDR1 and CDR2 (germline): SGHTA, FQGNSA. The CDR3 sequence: CASSFKFGGMETYELYF. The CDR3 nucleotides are TGTGCCAGCAGTTTTAAATTTGGCGGGATGGAAACCTACGAGCTGTACTTC.

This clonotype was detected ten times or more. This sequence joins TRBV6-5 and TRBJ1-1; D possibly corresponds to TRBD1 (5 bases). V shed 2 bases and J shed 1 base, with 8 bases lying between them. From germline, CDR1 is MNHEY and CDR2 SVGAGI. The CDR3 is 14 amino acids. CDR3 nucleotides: TGTGCCAGCAGTTACGCGACAGAGAACACTGAAGCTTTCTTT. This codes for CASSYATENTEAFF.

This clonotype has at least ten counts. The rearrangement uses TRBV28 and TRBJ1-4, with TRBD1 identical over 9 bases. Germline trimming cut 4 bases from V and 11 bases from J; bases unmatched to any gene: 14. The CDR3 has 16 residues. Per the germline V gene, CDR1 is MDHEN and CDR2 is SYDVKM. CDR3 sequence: CASSSPSGQGSWKLFF. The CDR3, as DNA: TGTGCCAGCAGTTCCCCCTCGGGACAGGGTTCGTGGAAACTGTTTTTT.

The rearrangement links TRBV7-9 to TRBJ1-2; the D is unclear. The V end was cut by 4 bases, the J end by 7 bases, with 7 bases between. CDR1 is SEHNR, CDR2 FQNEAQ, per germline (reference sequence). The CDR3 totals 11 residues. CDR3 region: CASSSLVGYTF. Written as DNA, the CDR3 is TGTGCCAGCAGCTCCCTTGTTGGCTACACCTTC.

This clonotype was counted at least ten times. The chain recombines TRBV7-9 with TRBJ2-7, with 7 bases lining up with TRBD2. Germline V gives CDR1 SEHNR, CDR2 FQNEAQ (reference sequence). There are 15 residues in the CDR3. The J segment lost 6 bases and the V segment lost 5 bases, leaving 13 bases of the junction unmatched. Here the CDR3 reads CASSPTSGVGGEQYF. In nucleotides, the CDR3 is TGTGCCAGCAGCCCGACGAGCGGGGTCGGTGGCGAGCAGTACTTC. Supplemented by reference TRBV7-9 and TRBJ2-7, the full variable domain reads DTGVSQNPRHKITKRGQNVTFRCDPISEHNRLYWYRQTLGQGPEFLTYFQNEAQLEKSRLLSDRFSAERPKGSFSTLEIQRTEQGDSAMYLCASSPTSGVGGEQYFGPGTRLTVT.